These 18 T cell receptor beta chains originate from one sample sequenced in a study of metastatic and nonmetastatic thyroid tumors. TCRdb reanalyzed the PCR reads via MiXCR. The table lists tens of thousands of clones, almost 30% of them singletons, with 15% in the top ten. Among the patients, none had received any treatment before thyroid surgery. The sample comprised blood. These receptors were obtained from a female donor with papillary thyroid cancer or a benign thyroid nodule (not recorded which). Some clones in this sample may be carry-over from other donors' samples.

This clone was found a few times. The chain uses TRBV6-2 or TRBV6-3 and TRBJ2-7; D call uncertain. From germline, CDR1 is MNHEY and CDR2 SVGEGT. The CDR3 is 12 amino acids. V lost 3 bases to trimming and J lost 6 bases, with 9 bases between them. The CDR3 nucleotides read TGTGCCAGCAGTTATAGCCTACGCGAGCAGTACTTC. Its translation is CASSYSLREQYF.

The chain employs TRBV4-1 and TRBJ2-7; D uncertain. The CDR3 has 17 amino acids. CDR1 is MGHRA, CDR2 YSYEKL, per germline. V gave up 1 base and J gave up 1 base, with 17 bases separating them. This CDR3 is CASSQGNGRVRSYEQYF. Written as DNA, the CDR3 is TGCGCCAGCAGCCAAGGCAATGGCAGAGTCCGATCCTACGAGCAGTACTTC.

This clone was observed a handful of times. This sequence joins TRBV5-1 and TRBJ1-1, with no clear D. The CDR3 has 16 residues. Germline V lookup: CDR1 SGHRS, CDR2 YFSETQ. Trimming removed 4 bases at V and 1 base at J, with 17 bases between. The chain's CDR3 is CASSPGGSAANTEAFF. CDR3 sequence (DNA): TGCGCCAGCAGCCCGGGAGGTTCTGCAGCGAACACTGAAGCTTTCTTT.

This rearrangement joins TRBV13 to TRBJ2-1, with D tentatively TRBD1 or TRBD2 (5 bases each). The CDR3 covers 13 residues. V lost 3 bases and J lost 11, with 14 bases in between. CDR1 PRHDT and CDR2 FYEKMQ come from the germline V gene (reference sequence). CDR3 protein: CASSLIGGLKQFF. The CDR3 DNA sequence: TGTGCCAGCAGCTTGATTGGGGGATTGAAGCAGTTCTTC. The full variable domain, its missing parts supplied by reference TRBV13 and TRBJ2-1, is AAGVIQSPRHLIKEKRETATLKCYPIPRHDTVYWYQQGPGQDPQFLISFYEKMQSDKGSIPDRFSAQQFSDYHSELNMSSLELGDSALYFCASSLIGGLKQFFGPGTRLTVL.

V gene TRBV12-3 or TRBV12-4 combines with J gene TRBJ2-6, with a weak D call TRBD1 (6 bases). The CDR3 sequence is 15 residues long. V was cut by 5 bases and J by 3 bases, with 11 bases left in between. The CDR3 loop is CASSRTGFGANVLTF. The CDR3 DNA is TGTGCCAGCAGTCGCACAGGGTTTGGGGCCAACGTCCTGACTTTC.

On this clone: At one boundary the junction diverges from the germline segment, which might be a read error. The rearrangement joins TRBV4-1 to TRBJ2-6, with D possibly matching TRBD1 (5 bases). The CDR3 sequence is 16 residues long. Per germline, CDR1 MGHRA and CDR2 YSYEKL. The CDR3 spells CASSQDRQGGANVLTF. The CDR3 DNA reads as TGTGCCAGCAGCCAAGATCGGCAGGGTGGGGCCAACGTCCTGACTTTC.

By its share, this clone is medium-sized. This chain joins TRBV28 and TRBJ1-2; a weak D match, TRBD1 (6 bases). In germline, CDR1 is MDHEN, CDR2 SYDVKM. This CDR3 region has 14 residues. Trimming cost V 11 bases and J 4 bases, with 20 bases left between them. The CDR3 is CALSAGGQLYGYTF. CDR3 coding DNA: TGTGCCCTCTCTGCGGGGGGCCAGCTCTATGGCTACACCTTC.

The sample holds many counts of this clone. The same CDR3 is also encoded by other DNA sequences in this sample. The chain employs TRBV7-9 and TRBJ2-3, with TRBD1 matching 8 bases. This CDR3 contains 15 residues. J lost 3 bases, V lost 5 bases, and 7 bases had no gene match. Germline V lookup: CDR1 SEHNR, CDR2 FQNEAQ (reference sequence). CDR3 region: CASSISRGQTDTQYF. Here the CDR3 DNA reads TGTGCCAGCAGCATTAGCAGGGGGCAGACAGATACGCAGTATTTT.

This clone was observed a handful of times. This chain joins TRBV6-1 and TRBJ2-7; 7 bases match TRBD2. Germline CDR1 is MNHNS and CDR2 is SASEGT. The trim removed 5 bases at V and 3 bases at J, leaving 10 bases unmatched. The CDR3 spans 15 residues. CDR3 loop: CASSRRLALLYEQYF. The CDR3 DNA follows: TGTGCCAGCAGTCGGCGACTAGCACTACTCTACGAGCAGTACTTC.

By share, this clone ranks as medium-sized. V usage is TRBV11-1 and J usage is TRBJ2-2; D call uncertain. The germline CDR1 and CDR2 sequences are SGHAT and FQDESV (reference sequence). V was trimmed by 1 base and J by 7 bases, leaving 10 bases between them. This CDR3 is 14 amino acids long. CDR3 region: CASSLDSAYGELFF. The CDR3 DNA follows: TGTGCCAGCAGCTTAGACTCAGCGTACGGGGAGCTGTTTTTT.

The chain links TRBV28 to TRBJ1-5; no definite D call. CDR3 length equals 16 residues. Trimming removed 3 bases from V and 4 bases from J, with 16 bases in between. Looked up from germline, CDR1 is MDHEN and CDR2 is SYDVKM. The CDR3 here is CASSFWSAWGNQPQHF. CDR3 nucleotides: TGTGCCAGCAGTTTTTGGTCTGCTTGGGGAAATCAGCCCCAGCATTTT. The full variable domain, rest sourced from reference TRBV28 and TRBJ1-5, is DVKVTQSSRYLVKRTGEKVFLECVQDMDHENMFWYRQDPGLGLRLIYFSYDVKMKEKGDIPEGYSVSREKKERFSLILESASTNQTSMYLCASSFWSAWGNQPQHFGDGTRLSIL.

V is TRBV6-5 and J is TRBJ1-1; perhaps TRBD1 as D (5 bases). V lost 4 bases and J lost 1, with 7 bases in between. CDR1 and CDR2 (germline): MNHEY, SVGAGI. The CDR3 sequence is 13 residues long. The CDR3, as DNA: TGTGCCAGCAGTTCCGGACAGAACACTGAAGCTTTCTTT. Translated: CASSSGQNTEAFF.

The rearrangement links TRBV20-1 to TRBJ2-7; D ambiguous. Per the germline V gene, CDR1 is DFQATT and CDR2 is SNEGSKA (reference sequence). The CDR3 extends over 14 amino acids. The V end was cut by 1 base, the J end by 0 bases, with 10 bases between. CDR3 nucleotide sequence: TGCAGTGCTAGAGGAAGTAGTTCCTCCTACGAGCAGTACTTC. Its translation: CSARGSSSSYEQYF.

The CDR3 sequence: CATSRDRSYNSPLHF. The DNA of the CDR3 is TGTGCCACCAGCAGAGACCGCTCCTATAATTCACCCCTCCACTTT. The genes are TRBV15 and TRBJ1-6; D gene uncertain. CDR3 length: 15 amino acids. In germline, CDR1 is LNHNV, CDR2 YYDKDF (reference sequence). V lost 0 bases and J lost 0, with 3 bases in between.

Only a few counts were recorded for this clone. J is TRBJ1-6 and V is TRBV19, with D maybe TRBD1 (6 bases). The CDR3 covers 13 residues. Germline loops: CDR1 LNHDA, CDR2 SQIVND (reference sequence). With 5 bases removed from V and 8 bases from J, the gap between germline ends came to 10 bases. The CDR3 sequence: CASSPRGDSPLHF. CDR3 nucleotides: TGTGCCAGTAGTCCGAGGGGGGATTCACCCCTCCACTTT.

The gene calls are TRBV15 and TRBJ2-3; D is uncertain. The CDR3 is 15 residues long. The V end lost 5 bases, the J end lost 0 bases, and 12 bases lay between the germline ends. Germline CDR1 is LNHNV and CDR2 is YYDKDF (reference sequence). Here the CDR3 reads CATSRYSTSTDTQYF. For the CDR3, the DNA is TGTGCCACCAGCCGATACAGTACTAGCACAGATACGCAGTATTTT.

V usage is TRBV7-9 and J usage is TRBJ1-4; the match to TRBD1 covers 7 bases. Trimming took 1 base from V and 8 from J; bases not matched to a gene: 7. The CDR3 sequence is 15 residues long. Germline-derived CDR1 and CDR2 are SEHNR and FQNEAQ (reference sequence). DNA of the CDR3: TGTGCCAGCAGCTTAGAAGGGGGCGCGGGGGAAAAACTGTTTTTT. Encoded protein: CASSLEGGAGEKLFF. The whole variable domain, filled in from reference TRBV7-9 and TRBJ1-4, reads DTGVSQNPRHKITKRGQNVTFRCDPISEHNRLYWYRQTLGQGPEFLTYFQNEAQLEKSRLLSDRFSAERPKGSFSTLEIQRTEQGDSAMYLCASSLEGGAGEKLFFGSGTQLSVL.

The chain carries TRBV27 and TRBJ1-1; a possible D gene is TRBD1 (6 bases). The CDR3 has 12 residues. Trimming cost V 6 bases and J 8 bases, with 13 bases left between them. Germline CDR1 is MNHEY and CDR2 is SMNVEV (reference sequence). The CDR3 loop reads CASSRDQGEAFF. The CDR3 DNA is TGTGCCAGCAGCAGGGACCAGGGGGAAGCTTTCTTT.